A single sample is the source of the 21 T cell receptor beta chains below, sequenced in a study of blood T cell repertoires in COVID-19. Produced via immunoSEQ multiplex PCR; TCRdb's table is partial and in-frame only. The data show 250,000 to 350,000 clones, approximately 90% seen once. The sample taken for sequencing was peripheral blood. The receptor set was obtained from a man aged 25 to 40 with acute or convalescent COVID-19.

Only a few counts were recorded for this clone. The chain has TRBV29-1 and TRBJ1-5; 7 positions match TRBD1. From germline, CDR1 is SQVTM and CDR2 ANQGSEA. V shed 7 bases, J shed 0 bases, and the junction held 6 bases outside the gene matches. CDR3 length: 14 residues. CDR3 sequence: CSALTGDSNQPQHF. Written as DNA, the CDR3 is TGCAGCGCTTTAACAGGGGATAGCAATCAGCCCCAGCATTTT. Full variable domain (outside the CDR3, taken from reference TRBV29-1 and TRBJ1-5): SAVISQKPSRDICQRGTSLTIQCQVDSQVTMMFWYRQQPGQSLTLIATANQGSEATYESGFVIDKFPISRPNLTFSTLTVSNMSPEDSSIYLCSALTGDSNQPQHFGDGTRLSIL.

The V gene is TRBV10-2, the J gene TRBJ1-4; D is unresolved. Between the trimmed V and J ends, which lost 2 bases and 7 bases, there was a span of 11 bases. The CDR3 consists of 14 residues. Germline CDR1 is WSHSY and CDR2 is SAAADI. DNA for the CDR3: TGCGCCAGCAGTGAGAGTCGAGGCGGTGAAAAACTGTTTTTT. Protein product: CASSESRGGEKLFF.

The chain links TRBV5-1 to TRBJ1-2; possible D gene TRBD1, 5 bases. V shed 1 base and J shed 7 bases, with 17 bases lying between them. CDR1 and CDR2 from the germline V gene are SGHRS and YFSETQ. This CDR3 spans 15 amino acids. The DNA of the CDR3 is TGCGCCAGCAGCTTGAGTGTGGACAAAGTATTTGGCTACACCTTC. Encoded protein: CASSLSVDKVFGYTF.

The sample holds one count of this clone. The CDR3 DNA follows: TGTGCCATCACTCCCGGACAGGGGGCGCAAGGTGAAGCTTTCTTT. Protein: CAITPGQGAQGEAFF. The chain carries TRBV10-3 and TRBJ1-1, with 11 bases lining up with TRBD1. The length of the CDR3 is 15 residues. Germline CDR1 reads ENHRY; CDR2 reads SYGVKD. V was pared by 7 bases and J by 7 bases, with 11 bases of the junction left unmatched.

The CDR3 loop reads CASSYGGVGYGYTF. Here the CDR3 DNA reads TGTGCCAGCAGTTATGGGGGGGTTGGCTATGGCTACACCTTC. This sequence joins TRBV6-5 and TRBJ1-2; a weak D match, TRBD1 (5 bases). V shed 3 bases and J shed 4 bases, with 12 bases lying between them. Per the germline V gene, CDR1 is MNHEY and CDR2 is SVGAGI. This CDR3 region has 14 residues.

V and J are TRBV2 and TRBJ2-7; 7 bases align to TRBD1. V was pared by 5 bases and J by 2 bases, with 3 bases of the junction left unmatched. CDR3 length: 13 amino acids. Germline lookup yields CDR1 SNHLY and CDR2 FYNNEI. CDR3 in DNA: TGTGCCAGCAGTCGACAGGGACCCTACGAGCAGTACTTC. Protein: CASSRQGPYEQYF.

Turning to this clone: Other DNA sequences in this sample translate to the same CDR3. The V gene is TRBV5-1, the J gene TRBJ2-5; no firm D call. Germline V gives CDR1 SGHRS, CDR2 YFSETQ. Trimming shortened V by 0 bases and J by 1 base, and 7 bases separated the two germline ends. The CDR3 runs to 14 residues. CDR3 bases: TGCGCCAGCAGCTTGGCGGGTTCCCAAGAGACCCAGTACTTC. Its protein product is CASSLAGSQETQYF. Based on the CDR3 plus reference TRBV5-1 and TRBJ2-5, the full variable domain is KAGVTQTPRYLIKTRGQQVTLSCSPISGHRSVSWYQQTPGQGLQFLFEYFSETQRNKGNFPGRFSGRQFSNSRSEMNVSTLELGDSALYLCASSLAGSQETQYFGPGTRLLVL.

In regard to this clone: Relative to the germline gene, one junction end is altered; a read error may explain this. The chain links TRBV7-7 to TRBJ2-1; the match to TRBD2 covers 10 bases. Germline V CDR1 and CDR2: SSHAT, FNYEAQ (reference sequence). CDR3 length: 17 residues. This CDR3 is CASSLLVAGGKFDEQFF. The CDR3 coding sequence is TGTGCTAGCAGCCTCTTGGTAGCGGGAGGAAAATTCGATGAGCAGTTCTTC. The whole variable domain, filled in from reference TRBV7-7 and TRBJ2-1, reads GAGVSQSPRYKVTKRGQDVTLRCDPISSHATLYWYQQALGQGPEFLTYFNYEAQPDKSGLPSDRFSAERPEGSISTLTIQRTEQRDSAMYRCASSLLVAGGKFDEQFFGPGTRLTVL.

The chain carries TRBV30 and TRBJ1-6, with D maybe TRBD1 (5 bases). This CDR3 has 13 amino acids. CDR1 and CDR2 (germline): GTSNPN, SVGIG (reference sequence). V was clipped by 4 bases and J by 11 bases, with 15 bases between them. CDR3 nucleotide sequence: TGTGCCTGGAAGGTGGAGGGGCGAGCACCCCTCCACTTT. Its translation is CAWKVEGRAPLHF.

V gene TRBV14 combines with J gene TRBJ2-7; TRBD1 matches 7 bases. This CDR3 comprises 15 residues. CDR1 is SGHDN and CDR2 is FVKESK in the germline V gene. The J segment lost 2 bases and the V segment lost 5 bases, leaving 9 bases of the junction unmatched. The CDR3 is CASSEIPGTAYEQYF. The CDR3 DNA follows: TGTGCCAGCAGCGAGATACCCGGGACAGCCTACGAGCAGTACTTC.

This chain uses TRBV6-5 with TRBJ1-3; D is unclear. Germline V gene sequence: CDR1 MNHEY, CDR2 SVGAGI. This CDR3 has 15 amino acids. V lost 5 bases and J 4 bases, leaving 15 bases between the germline ends. The CDR3 spells CASSLTRVSGNTIYF. In nucleotides, the CDR3 is TGTGCCAGCAGTCTAACCCGGGTATCCGGAAACACCATATATTTT.

This chain connects TRBV9 to TRBJ2-1, with 13 bases that match TRBD2. The CDR3 contains 16 residues. V dropped 2 bases and J dropped 14; count of bases not matched to a gene: 13. Germline V CDR1 and CDR2: SGDLS, YYNGEE. The CDR3 DNA follows: TGTGCCAGCAGCGTCGATACTAGCGGGGGGGCGACAAGTAAGTTCTTC. It is translated as CASSVDTSGGATSKFF. The complete variable domain, with remaining parts taken from reference TRBV9 and TRBJ2-1, reads DSGVTQTPKHLITATGQRVTLRCSPRSGDLSVYWYQQSLDQGLQFLIQYYNGEERAKGNILERFSAQQFPDLHSELNLSSLELGDSALYFCASSVDTSGGATSKFFGPGTRLTVL.

The chain joins TRBV19 to TRBJ1-6; 7 bases align to TRBD1. CDR3 length: 13 amino acids. V dropped 10 bases and J dropped 7; count of bases not matched to a gene: 7. The V gene's germline CDR1 is LNHDA and CDR2 SQIVND (reference sequence). The CDR3 nucleotides read TGTGCCACCACGGCAGGGGGGAATTCACCCCTCCACTTT. Amino acids: CATTAGGNSPLHF. Based on the CDR3 plus reference TRBV19 and TRBJ1-6, the full variable domain is DGGITQSPKYLFRKEGQNVTLSCEQNLNHDAMYWYRQDPGQGLRLIYYSQIVNDFQKGDIAEGYSVSREKKESFPLTVTSAQKNPTAFYLCATTAGGNSPLHFGNGTRLTVT.

The rearrangement links TRBV24-1 to TRBJ2-1; 7 positions agree with TRBD2. Germline V gene data show CDR1 as KGHDR and CDR2 as SFDVKD. The CDR3 is 17 residues long. The trim removed 1 base at V and 9 bases at J, leaving 14 bases unmatched. This CDR3 reads CATSDLKEVGGVREQFF. CDR3 nucleotide sequence: TGTGCCACCAGTGATTTAAAGGAAGTGGGAGGGGTACGTGAGCAGTTCTTC.

The V call is TRBV30, the J call TRBJ1-5; no clear D. Germline-derived CDR1 and CDR2 are GTSNPN and SVGIG (reference sequence). This CDR3 region has 13 residues. The germline V and J ends were trimmed by 3 bases and 5 bases, with 11 bases remaining between them. The CDR3 here is CAWRRAGDQPQHF. In DNA form, the CDR3 reads TGTGCCTGGAGGAGAGCAGGCGATCAGCCCCAGCATTTT. Based on the CDR3 plus reference TRBV30 and TRBJ1-5, the full variable domain is SQTIHQWPATLVQPVGSPLSLECTVEGTSNPNLYWYRQAAGRGLQLLFYSVGIGQISSEVPQNLSASRPQDRQFILSSKKLLLSDSGFYLCAWRRAGDQPQHFGDGTRLSIL.

V is TRBV27 and J is TRBJ2-7, with a weak D call TRBD1 (6 bases). CDR1 and CDR2 from the germline V gene are MNHEY and SMNVEV (reference sequence). This CDR3 is built from 15 residues. The germline V and J ends were trimmed by 3 bases and 1 base, with 13 bases remaining between them. The CDR3 sequence is CASSFSPGVSYEQYF. The DNA of the CDR3 is TGTGCCAGCAGTTTCTCGCCAGGGGTATCCTACGAGCAGTACTTC.

V and J are TRBV2 and TRBJ2-3, with a tentative D call TRBD2 (5 bases). Germline V gene sequence: CDR1 SNHLY, CDR2 FYNNEI. The V and J ends lost 3 bases and 2 bases respectively, with 9 bases between them. CDR3 length: 14 amino acids. The DNA for the CDR3 is TGTGCCAGCAGTGAGAACGGGATCACAGATACGCAGTATTTT. Translating gives CASSENGITDTQYF.

V is TRBV19 and J is TRBJ2-6; tentatively, D is TRBD2 (5 bases). The CDR3 contains 15 residues. Per germline, CDR1 LNHDA and CDR2 SQIVND (reference sequence). Trimming stripped 6 bases from V and 1 base from J, with 10 bases between. The CDR3, as DNA: TGTGCCAGTAGCTTAGCGCTGTCTGGGGCCAACGTCCTGACTTTC. This encodes CASSLALSGANVLTF.

The genes are TRBV10-1 and TRBJ2-1; TRBD2 aligns across 9 bases. The CDR3 loop spans 16 amino acids. Germline loops: CDR1 WNHNN, CDR2 SYGVQD (reference sequence). Losses at the gene ends were 0 bases for V and 8 bases for J; bases not matched to a gene: 8. The DNA of the CDR3 is TGCGCCAGCAGTGAGTCGGGAGCGGGGGGTAAGGATGAGCAGTTCTTC. Residues: CASSESGAGGKDEQFF.

CDR3 bases: TGTGCCAGCAGCATCGGGGGGGGACAGGGAGATCACTATGGCTACACCTTC. Translating it yields CASSIGGGQGDHYGYTF. The V and J genes are TRBV28 and TRBJ1-2; 9 positions agree with TRBD1. CDR1 is MDHEN and CDR2 is SYDVKM in the germline V gene. The J segment lost 3 bases and the V segment lost 6 bases, leaving 14 bases of the junction unmatched. The CDR3 contains 17 residues.

The CDR3 spells CATLRVSEQYF. In nucleotides, the CDR3 is TGTGCCACTCTCAGGGTCAGCGAGCAGTACTTC. The chain has TRBV6-5 and TRBJ2-7, with a weak D call TRBD1 (5 bases). V lost 10 bases and J 6 bases, leaving 13 bases between the germline ends. Per the germline V gene, CDR1 is MNHEY and CDR2 is SVGAGI. The CDR3 contains 11 residues.